A selection of T cell receptor beta chains follows, all from one sample in a study of shared clonotypes between healthy human individuals. Sequencing used immunoSEQ multiplex PCR; TCRdb keeps in-frame clones, though not all of them. The sample includes a few million clones, around 94% of them seen just once. Sequencing was performed on naive CD4+ T cells sorted from blood. Every receptor here comes from a man aged 18 to 29 in good health. The CDR3 runs from the conserved cysteine through the conserved F or W. Each record gives: J gene, D gene, V gene, clone size, CDR3 DNA, CDR3 protein. D genes are given only for firm matches. The size of a clone is reported for some rows only, either as once, few or many, or as a class for expanded clones.

TRBJ2-7 | . | TRBV5-1 | . | TGCGCCAGCAGGAAGAGCTTAGACTACTACGAGCAGTACTTC | CASRKSLDYYEQYF
TRBJ1-6 | TRBD1 | TRBV25-1 | once | TGTGCCAGCAGTGAATCGAGCGTGGGACAGAAAAATTCACCCCTCCACTTT | CASSESSVGQKNSPLHF
TRBJ1-4 | . | TRBV10-3 | . | TGTGCCATCAGTCCCCGGTCGGGTGAAAAACTGTTTTTT | CAISPRSGEKLFF
TRBJ2-3 | . | TRBV28 | . | TGTGCCAGCAGTTTATCTGGTATCCCAGATACGCAGTATTTT | CASSLSGIPDTQYF
TRBJ2-3 | . | TRBV14 | . | TGTGCCAGCAGCCAAGTACTCGGGGGCACAGATACGCAGTATTTT | CASSQVLGGTDTQYF
TRBJ1-6 | . | TRBV15 | . | TGTGCCACCAGCACGCGGGTTCGAGATAATTCACCCCTCCACTTT | CATSTRVRDNSPLHF
TRBJ2-7 | . | TRBV4-2 | . | TGTGCCAGCAGCCAAGATAGGGCTAGTGAGCAGTACTTC | CASSQDRASEQYF
TRBJ2-7 | . | TRBV2 | few | TGTGCCAGCAGTCTCGACACAAGGTGCACCTTC | CASSLDTRCTF
TRBJ2-6 | . | TRBV7-3 | . | TGTGCCAGCAGATCCACTGGGGCCAACGTCCTGACTTTC | CASRSTGANVLTF
TRBJ2-3 | TRBD2 | TRBV10-3 | once | TGTGCCATCAGTGATCTAGCGGGGGCCCTCACAGATACGCAGTATTTT | CAISDLAGALTDTQYF
TRBJ1-6 | TRBD1 | TRBV5-1 | . | TGCGCCAGCAGCTCCCCGGGACAGGGTCTCTCACCCCTCCACTTT | CASSSPGQGLSPLHF
TRBJ1-6 | . | TRBV30 | . | TGTGCCTGGAGTGTTAGGCTGTCCTATAATTCACCCCTCCACTTT | CAWSVRLSYNSPLHF
TRBJ2-2 | . | TRBV5-1 | . | TGCGCCAGCAGCTTGGGAGGGCCGGTCACCGGGGAGCTGTTTTTT | CASSLGGPVTGELFF
TRBJ1-1 | TRBD1 | TRBV5-1 | . | TGCGCCAGCAGCCAGGGACAGGATTACACTGAAGCTTTCTTT | CASSQGQDYTEAFF
TRBJ1-4 | . | TRBV18 | . | TGTGCCAGCTCACCGGCGCAGGGGATTGAAAAACTGTTTTTT | CASSPAQGIEKLFF
TRBJ2-2 | TRBD1 | TRBV6-6 | . | TGTGCCAGCAGTTACTCAGGACAGGGCAATGGGGAGCTGTTTTTT | CASSYSGQGNGELFF
TRBJ2-7 | . | TRBV4-1 | . | TGCGCCAGCAGCCAAGGCCCAGGGGGGGGATTTTACGAGCAGTACTTC | CASSQGPGGGFYEQYF
TRBJ1-2 | TRBD1 | TRBV2 | . | TGTGCCAGCAGTGAAGATCAGGGGGCACTCTATGGCTACACCTTC | CASSEDQGALYGYTF
TRBJ1-4 | . | TRBV4-2 | once | TGTGCCAGCAGCCAAGCTGCAGACGGAGGGGCTCGGGAAAAACTGTTTTTT | CASSQAADGGAREKLFF
TRBJ2-1 | . | TRBV5-1 | . | TGCGCCAGCAGCTTAGCAGGGGCCCTCTCCTACAATGAGCAGTTCTTC | CASSLAGALSYNEQFF
TRBJ1-5 | . | TRBV5-1 | . | TGCGCCAGCAGCTTGGGGGGGAGCAGCAATCAGCCCCAGCATTTT | CASSLGGSSNQPQHF
TRBJ1-2 | . | TRBV6-6 | . | TGTGCCAGCAGTTTTGACAGGCATGGCTACACCTTC | CASSFDRHGYTF